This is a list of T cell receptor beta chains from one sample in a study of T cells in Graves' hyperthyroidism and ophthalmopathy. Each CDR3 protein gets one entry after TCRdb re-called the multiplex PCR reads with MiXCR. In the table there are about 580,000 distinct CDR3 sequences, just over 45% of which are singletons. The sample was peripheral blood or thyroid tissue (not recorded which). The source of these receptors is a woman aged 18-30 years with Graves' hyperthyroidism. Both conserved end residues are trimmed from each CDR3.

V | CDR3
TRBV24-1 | ATSPRGTSASYEQY
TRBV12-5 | ASGLERGDRQGSWETQY
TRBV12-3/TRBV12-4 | ASRGRDYGYT
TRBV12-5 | ASSFRTGEDSPLH
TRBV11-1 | ASSRNTRVWETQY
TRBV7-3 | AVLLSGISYNEQF
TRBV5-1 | ASSLRGDLGYNSPLH
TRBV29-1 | SVSGLAGLGANVLT
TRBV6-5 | AGTGGSANTGELF
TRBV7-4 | ASSFGLAGGRNEPQH
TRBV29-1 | SVRAGGRAF
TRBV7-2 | ASSLLVTPTGGANVLT
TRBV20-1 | SAAWGDGYT
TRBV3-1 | ASSQLNKNTEAF
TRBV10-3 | AISDLRTGGETQY
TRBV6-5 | ASSYVREGEKLF
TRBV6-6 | ASRSRSEGEQY
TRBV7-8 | ASSFTGVPETQY
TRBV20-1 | SARSGIRGEKLF
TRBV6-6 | ASSPQGREVEPSPK
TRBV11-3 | ASSSGPRGNTEAF
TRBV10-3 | AISESAGENTEAF
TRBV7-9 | ASSLTSGIYEQY
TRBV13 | ASSHRRTRTYEQY
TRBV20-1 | SAPAQGSNTGELF
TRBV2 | ASSDGLAGLEQY
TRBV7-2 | ASSLLQGNEAF
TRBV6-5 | ASSYSQGWNNEQF
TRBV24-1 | ATGDTWSENEQY
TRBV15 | ATYGGTVSYEQY
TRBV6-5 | ASSPRARGQLIIDTQY
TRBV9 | ASSTYAQQETQY
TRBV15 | ATSPVPGQGMETQY